Reported below is one TCR beta chain. Antigen specificity is unknown. These data belong to a study of tumor-infiltrating lymphocytes in localized non-small cell lung cancer. Across the study: Several tumor histologies, both smoking statuses, and some post-neoadjuvant chemotherapy samples were included. From each patient, both tumor and uninvolved lung, non-adjacent to tumor, were sampled. Study-level findings and limits: Available tissue quantity limited TCR sequencing to a patient subset. Each assay used a separate piece of the same tissue.

The data were produced by immunoSEQ multiplex PCR, yet TCRdb's version contains in-frame clones alone and is incomplete. Of under 8,000 clones listed, 70% to 80% were seen once; the top ten hold 7% to 9%. CDR3 length: 16 amino acids. V dropped 4 bases and J dropped 4; count of bases not matched to a gene: 6. Germline CDR1 and CDR2: SEHNR and FQNEAQ (reference sequence). This rearrangement joins TRBV7-9 to TRBJ1-4; 10 bases are shared with TRBD1. Sequencing used lung tumor tissue. The TCR was taken from a human donor with non-small cell lung cancer. CDR3 DNA sequence: TGTGCCAGCAGCTCGGGACAGGGGTTCCGTAATGAAAAACTGTTTTTT. Translating gives CASSSGQGFRNEKLFF.